These T cell receptor beta chains were read from a single sample in a study of OX40 agonist ivuxolimab in advanced cancers. Clones were read by immunoSEQ multiplex PCR, and TCRdb kept only the in-frame ones, dropping some. The sample records tens of thousands of clones, 90% to 95% being singletons. Sequencing used CD4+ or CD8+ T cells sorted from blood, obtained in a trial of the OX40 agonist ivuxolimab. The receptors stem from an adult with an advanced solid tumor such as melanoma, head and neck, liver or kidney cancer. The CDR3 runs from the conserved cysteine through the conserved F or W. D genes are given only for firm matches. The listing skips clone size in some rows; elsewhere it reads once, few, many or a size class.

TRBV25-1	NA	NA	TRBJ2-1	TGTGCCAGCAGTGTGGGCTTAGGTCAGTTCTTC	CASSVGLGQFF
TRBV2	TRBD2	NA	TRBJ2-7	TGTGCCAGCAGTGAACCCGAGACTAGCCCTCCCTACGAGCAGTACTTC	CASSEPETSPPYEQYF
TRBV9	TRBD2	NA	TRBJ2-5	TGTGCCAGCAGCCCTACAGGGGGGACTAGCGGAAAAGAGACCCAGTACTTC	CASSPTGGTSGKETQYF
TRBV6-1	NA	NA	TRBJ2-3	TGTGCCAGCATCCAGGGCTGGGGCACAGATACGCAGTATTTT	CASIQGWGTDTQYF
TRBV6-5	NA	NA	TRBJ1-5	TGTGCCAGCAGTTTGGGGGCCGAAAGCAATCAGCCCCAGCATTTT	CASSLGAESNQPQHF
TRBV11-2	TRBD2	once	TRBJ2-7	TGTGCCAGCAGCCCAGCTCTGGAGGGACTAGCGGGAACCTACGAGCAGTACTTC	CASSPALEGLAGTYEQYF
TRBV6-5	NA	few	TRBJ2-7	TGTGCCAGCAGTTACTCGAGTCTGGGCCTCTACGAGCAGTACTTC	CASSYSSLGLYEQYF
TRBV6-5	TRBD1	NA	TRBJ1-2	TGTGCCAGCAGTTTACTAGCAGGGGGCGGTAACTATGGCTACACCTTC	CASSLLAGGGNYGYTF
TRBV6-5	NA	NA	TRBJ1-1	TGTGCCAGCAGTTCGGGACCAAAACCGAACACTGAAGCTTTCTTT	CASSSGPKPNTEAFF
TRBV7-3	NA	NA	TRBJ2-2	TGTGCCAGCAGCCCGGGACTGAACACCGGGGAGCTGTTTTTT	CASSPGLNTGELFF
TRBV19	NA	NA	TRBJ2-1	TGTGCCAGTAAACAGGCGGGGGCAAACTCAAATGAGCAGTTCTTC	CASKQAGANSNEQFF
TRBV6-6	NA	NA	TRBJ2-7	TGTGCCATCAGTGAGTCGGGACTCTACGAGCAGTACTTC	CAISESGLYEQYF
TRBV18	NA	NA	TRBJ1-3	TGTGCCAGCTCACCCGTGGACTCTGGAAACACCATATATTTT	CASSPVDSGNTIYF
TRBV2	NA	NA	TRBJ1-1	TGTGCCAGCAGCAATGCGGCGAACACTGAAGCTTTCTTT	CASSNAANTEAFF
TRBV5-1	NA	NA	TRBJ1-1	TGCGCCAGCAGCTTGGATGTGGGAAAGGGCACTGAAGCTTTCTTT	CASSLDVGKGTEAFF
TRBV9	TRBD1	NA	TRBJ2-2	TGTGCCAGCAGCGTAGGAGGGACAGGGGCGACCGGGGAGCTGTTTTTT	CASSVGGTGATGELFF
TRBV2	NA	few	TRBJ2-5	TGTGCCAGCAGGTATACCGGAGAGACCCAGTACTTC	CASRYTGETQYF
TRBV28	TRBD1	NA	TRBJ1-6	TGTGCCAGCAGTTTATTGGGTGTGGGACAGGGGATAAGCTCCTATAATTCACCCCTCCACTTT	CASSLLGVGQGISSYNSPLHF
TRBV11-2	NA	NA	TRBJ2-3	TGTGCCAGCAGCTTCGGTCTGGGAATTATTGCAGATACGCAGTATTTT	CASSFGLGIIADTQYF
TRBV5-6	NA	few	TRBJ2-3	TGTGCCAGCAGCTTGGACATCTCAGATACGCAGTATTTT	CASSLDISDTQYF
TRBV27	NA	NA	TRBJ2-6	TGTGCCAGCAGTCGCTCGGGCTCTGGGGCCAACGTCCTGACTTTC	CASSRSGSGANVLTF